This TCR beta chain was recovered during a study of blood T cell repertoires in COVID-19. Across the whole study: Some COVID-19 samples were acute and others convalescent; all came from the United States, Italy and Spain. PBMCs, B-cell-depleted T cells, or T cells provided the cDNA or gDNA that made up the material.

Methods used by the authors: Reference gene primer amplification yielded estimated nucleated cell counts. Method: immunoSEQ multiplex PCR; TCRdb's copy keeps in-frame clones and lacks some. D and trimming were read from the DNA, whereas the V and J calls and clone size are those reported in that table. The sample lists 88,000 or so clones, approximately 81% occurring once. On this clone itself: One junction end does not reproduce the germline sequence, and a read error may be involved.

The CDR3 contains 15 residues. In germline, CDR1 is SGDLS, CDR2 YYNGEE. The receptor's source is a man aged 55 to 69 with acute or convalescent COVID-19. Sequencing was carried out using peripheral blood. This chain joins TRBV9 and TRBJ2-1; possible D gene TRBD2, 5 bases. The CDR3 DNA follows: TGTGCCAGCAGCCCCACTATGGACTCCAACAATGAGCAGTTCTTC. Its protein is CASSPTMDSNNEQFF. The full variable domain, in which reference TRBV9 and TRBJ2-1 provide the parts outside the CDR3, is DSGVTQTPKHLITATGQRVTLRCSPRSGDLSVYWYQQSLDQGLQFLIQYYNGEERAKGNILERFSAQQFPDLHSELNLSSLELGDSALYFCASSPTMDSNNEQFFGPGTRLTVL.